This T cell receptor (beta chain) was sequenced in a study of blood T cell repertoires in COVID-19 (TCRdb year 2020). Broadly, across the study: Samples from collaborators originated in the United States, Italy and Spain and spanned both the acute and convalescent phases of COVID-19. The material from the prospective study consisted of cDNA or gDNA derived from T cells, B-cell-depleted T cells, or PBMCs. Subjects who had been exposed to COVID-19, were actively infected with it, or had recovered from it provided the deeply sampled blood TCRbeta repertoires that made up the dataset. The repertoires were made available in a free public database intended to serve as a resource for research on the immune response to SARS-CoV-2. The samples were drawn from the first 160 participants of the ongoing ImmuneRACE study and from roughly 1,300 subjects provided by 6 global collaborators. The sample metadata nearly always contained a de-identified subject ID, COVID-19 status, age in years and sex. Where available, HLA class I and class II types were obtained from metadata supplied by the sample provider rather than from assay-based typing. What the study reported, not specific to this receptor: The quantity of clinical and demographic metadata differed by source and by participant and was supplied without curation.

A second Seattle source provided samples from volunteer blood donors who had recovered from COVID-19. Collaborating institutions collected whole blood in K2EDTA tubes following their own protocols. For TCRbeta analysis, collaborators shipped samples as frozen whole blood, isolated PBMCs, or DNA extracted from either of those sample types. V is shortened by 1 base, J by 10 bases, and the region joining them spans 13 bases. Based on the germline V gene (reference sequence), the CDR1 and CDR2 sequences are LNHNV and YYDKDF. The CDR3 has 13 amino acids, counting the end cysteine and phenylalanine. Only the CDR3 part of the read is kept: 39 bases, read in frame from the first base. TCRbeta CDR3 regions were amplified from genomic DNA using the immunoSEQ Assay, a bias-controlled multiplex PCR. Regarding the original processing steps: Nucleated cell counts per sample were estimated from amplification of reference gene primers within the assay. Sequence reads were collapsed and filtered to measure the absolute abundance of every unique TCRbeta CDR3 rearrangement. For each sample, productive Simpson clonality was calculated by taking the square root of Simpson's diversity index across productive rearrangements. TCRdb obtained this table from immuneACCESS and retained in-frame rearrangements with V and J assigned. These tables miss some clones; where compared with another copy, unresolved V genes account for less than half of the shortfall, and the remainder is unexplained. The D gene and trimming were derived from the DNA, and the V and J assignments and clone size from that table. Across this sample there are a few hundred thousand clones, with more than 75% seen only once. The top ten clonotypes cover 0.95% to 1% of the sample.

Notes on this clone: Its cognate antigen has yet to be identified. Per-base quality was not reported, and no clone a single base away is much larger than it.

The sequenced sample consisted of peripheral blood. The TCR originated in a woman in her thirties or forties who had recovered from COVID-19. In this chain, TRBV15 is recombined with TRBJ2-5; tentative D gene TRBD2, with 6 bases matching. The nucleotide sequence is given as TGTGCCACCAGCAGAGCCCCCCCGGAGGGCCAGTACTTC. It translates as CATSRAPPEGQYF.